This is a list of T cell receptor beta chains from one sample in a study of T cells in narcolepsy. The repertoire was sequenced with immunoSEQ multiplex PCR; TCRdb's copy has only in-frame clones and lacks some. The sample contains about 31,000 clones, roughly 73% of which appear only once. The sequenced sample was CD45RA- memory CD4+ T cells from PBMCs. The receptors shown here come from a human donor with narcolepsy. The CDR3 runs from the conserved cysteine through the conserved F or W. Each record gives: J gene, D gene, clone size, V gene, CDR3 DNA, CDR3 protein. The D gene is left open where the match is weak. Clone size appears in some rows only: once, few, many, or a class for an expanded clone.

>TRBJ1-1|-|-|TRBV5-4
TGTGCCAGCAGCTCGAAAACTGAAGCTTTCTTT
CASSSKTEAFF
>TRBJ2-7|TRBD1|once|TRBV27
TGTGCCAGCAGTGTTTTGGGACAGGGCCCTTACGAGCAGTACTTC
CASSVLGQGPYEQYF
>TRBJ2-5|TRBD2|-|TRBV18
TGTGCCAGCTCACCACCAGCGGGAGTCGCGGAGACCCAGTACTTC
CASSPPAGVAETQYF
>TRBJ1-2|-|-|TRBV11-2
TGTGCCAGCAGCTTAGAGCGGGGTGGAACGTTTGGCTACACCTTC
CASSLERGGTFGYTF
>TRBJ2-7|-|-|TRBV5-6
TGTGCCAGCAGCTTGGGGGCGGGAATTGAGTCGTACGAGCAGTACTTC
CASSLGAGIESYEQYF
>TRBJ1-1|TRBD1|-|TRBV10-3
TGTGCCATCAGGGCCGGGACAGGGTTCCCTGAAGCTTTCTTT
CAIRAGTGFPEAFF
>TRBJ2-6|-|-|TRBV15
TGTGCCACCAGCAGCGGGGGCGGTGGGGCCAACGTCCTGACTTTC
CATSSGGGGANVLTF
>TRBJ1-1|-|-|TRBV7-9
TGTGCCAGCAGCCCTGGGGCCCTTTCGGAAACAGGAATGAACACTGAAGCTTTCTTT
CASSPGALSETGMNTEAFF
>TRBJ2-7|-|-|TRBV7-8
TGTGCCAGCAGCTTAAAACAGGGTCTCTCCGAGCAGTACTTC
CASSLKQGLSEQYF
>TRBJ2-7|-|-|TRBV5-4
TGTGCCAGCAGCTTGCCACCCACACAGGGAGCCTCCTACGAGCAGTACTTC
CASSLPPTQGASYEQYF
>TRBJ2-3|-|-|TRBV5-1
TGCGCCAGCAGCCTGACGGGACTGAGCACAGATACGCAGTATTTT
CASSLTGLSTDTQYF
>TRBJ1-5|TRBD1|-|TRBV5-1
TGCGCCAGCAGCCCGGTTGGGGGACAGGGGTTAGGTCAGCCCCAGCATTTT
CASSPVGGQGLGQPQHF
>TRBJ1-1|-|-|TRBV7-9
TGTGCCAGCAGCTTAGGATCAGGGAGGGGGAACACTGAAGCTTTCTTT
CASSLGSGRGNTEAFF
>TRBJ1-2|-|-|TRBV27
TGTGCCAGCAGTTTGTCAGCTGTAGGCTATGGCTACACCTTC
CASSLSAVGYGYTF
>TRBJ1-6|-|-|TRBV30
TGTGCCTGGAGAAAACAGGGTGGTAATTCACCCCTCCACTTT
CAWRKQGGNSPLHF
>TRBJ2-7|-|-|TRBV6-1
TGTGCCAGCAGTCCTAACATCCAGAACTACGAGCAGTACTTC
CASSPNIQNYEQYF
>TRBJ1-1|-|-|TRBV29-1
TGCAGCGTTAACGAAGGAGGCACTGAAGCTTTCTTT
CSVNEGGTEAFF
>TRBJ1-6|-|once|TRBV11-2
TGTGCCAGCAGTTCACCGACGGGGGGAAGCTCACCCCTCCACTTT
CASSSPTGGSSPLHF